This record covers a single T cell receptor beta chain. In its sample, this clonotype was seen a few times. Its cognate antigen has yet to be identified. Per-base quality was not reported, and no clone a single base away is much larger than it. Every donor was a healthy Caucasian. The twin cohort comprised three pairs of female monozygotic twins, all aged about 18 to 30 years. CD4+ and CD8+ T cell populations were isolated with positive isolation kits from Invitrogen. The sample is drawn from a study of identical twins (dated by TCRdb to about 2016). About the study as a whole: To test whether fetal clonotypes persist, the study used deep sequencing on TCR alpha and beta repertoires from monozygotic twins, unrelated adults of various ages, and cord blood. Replicate twin experiments were performed at different times using different library preparation protocols to rule out contamination.

The library was obtained by 5' RACE. The data were produced on an Illumina HiSeq 2000. Template switching introduced a universal primer binding site; the final cDNA contained a unique molecular identifier, enabling accurate counting of TCR cDNA molecules. Specific primers in the conserved constant-segment region were used to synthesize first-strand cDNA for the TCR alpha and beta chains. To control for contamination, each cDNA library was double barcoded with a SMART-Mk sample barcode plus Illumina barcodes. TruSeq adapter sequences along with Illumina sample barcodes were introduced in two successive PCR steps. TCR alpha and beta cDNA libraries were sequenced on the Illumina HiSeq platform with custom primers. The source study handled its data this way. MiGEC processed the raw reads to extract unique molecular identifiers, while MiXCR was used to determine the CDR3 positions. Recombination models were inferred per individual with the repgenHMM and IGoR tools using an EM algorithm. The analysis of shared clonotypes was done with the tcR package in R, with sharing normalized by the product of cloneset sizes. Out-of-frame nonproductive sequences were analyzed to study raw recombination free of thymic and clonal selection effects. The raw public reads went through TCRdb reprocessing: fastp at Q25, MiXCR clone calling, in-frame beta chains kept. When rows share a CDR3 protein, they turn into one entry using the most common DNA and genes. TCRdb, rather than the study authors, made the V and J calls. Present in this sample are 450,000 or so distinct CDR3 sequences, roughly an eighth of which were seen just once. The ten biggest clones cover approximately 0.98% of the sample.

Study-wide conclusions, independent of this receptor: Compared with coincidental sharing between unrelated individuals, an excess of low generation-probability sequences was observed among out-of-frame TCR alpha sequences shared between twins. The excess sharing between twins in beta out-of-frame sequences was weaker because fewer shared sequences reduced the signal-to-noise ratio. Because the same donors could not be followed over many years, conclusions were based on cross-sectional statistical analysis. Invariant T cells such as MAIT and iNKT could partly confound zero-insertion analyses, though diverse VJ usage argued against this for most clonotypes. Abundant cord blood beta clonotypes carried fewer insertions; young adult naive repertoires showed a weaker similar trend, while memory repertoires showed none. Recombination models systematically underestimated out-of-frame TCR alpha sharing in monozygotic twins but agreed with sharing between unrelated individuals.

V sheds 8 bases and J sheds 4 bases, leaving 11 bases between their ends. CDR1 and CDR2, looked up from the germline V gene, are SNHLY and FYNNEI. The CDR3 numbers 12 residues from cysteine through phenylalanine. The read is trimmed to its CDR3 DNA, 36 bases read in frame from base 1. These data are also associated with another study on yellow fever vaccine responses in identical twins. As that second study puts it: The authors reported that the T cell response to vaccination in identical twins appeared partly convergent and partly personalized. In the study, vaccine-responding T cell clones were precisely tracked in identical twins.

The sequenced sample was CD4+ T cells sorted from blood. The sequence was obtained from a woman aged 18-35 years in good health. The rearrangement combines TRBV2 with TRBJ1-1; TRBD1 is possibly the D segment (5 matching bases). For the CDR3, the sequence is CASFGGLTEAFF. The bases are TGTGCCAGCTTTGGGGGTCTCACTGAAGCTTTCTTT.